The 29 T cell receptor beta chains below come from one sample, sequenced in a study of response to subunit inactivated influenza vaccine. TCRdb used MiXCR to reprocess the RT-PCR reads, holding one entry per CDR3 protein. The table lists 750,000 to 850,000 distinct CDR3 sequences, about 18% of them singletons. Sequenced here: PBMCs from blood, sampled roughly 5 days after vaccination. These TCRs come from a man between 50 and 59 years old who received an inactivated influenza vaccine.

This sequence joins TRBV12-3 or TRBV12-4 and TRBJ1-5; no definite D call. The CDR3 loop spans 14 amino acids. V lost 4 bases and J 4 bases, leaving 11 bases between the germline ends. In DNA form, the CDR3 reads TGTGCCAGCAGTTCGCAGAAGGTGAATCAGCCCCAGCATTTT. It translates to CASSSQKVNQPQHF.

There are many counts of this clonotype. The rearrangement uses TRBV12-3 or TRBV12-4 and TRBJ2-5; 8 bases fit TRBD1. The CDR3 extends over 14 amino acids. J gave up 1 base and V 5 bases, and 3 bases lay outside the gene matches. The CDR3 sequence: CASSQDRAQETQYF. The CDR3 nucleotides are TGTGCCAGCAGTCAGGACAGGGCCCAAGAGACCCAGTACTTC.

The table lists this clonotype with a few counts. The CDR3 DNA reads TGTGCCAGCAGCTTACCTCGTGGCGGGAGGAGTATGGGAGAGACCCAGTACTTC. It translates to CASSLPRGGRSMGETQYF. This sequence joins TRBV11-2 and TRBJ2-5; 8 bases align to TRBD2. The CDR3 totals 18 residues. Trimming took 2 bases from V and 4 from J; bases not matched to a gene: 15. The germline CDR1 and CDR2 sequences are SGHAT and FQNNGV.

This clonotype was detected ten times or more. V gene TRBV20-1 combines with J gene TRBJ2-5; 7 bases agree with TRBD1. The CDR3 totals 13 residues. Germline assignment: CDR1 DFQATT and CDR2 SNEGSKA (reference sequence). With V trimmed by 2 bases and J by 4 bases, 4 bases remained unmatched. The CDR3 loop reads CSARKPGGETQYF. In DNA form, the CDR3 reads TGCAGTGCTAGAAAACCAGGGGGAGAGACCCAGTACTTC.

This chain uses TRBV20-1 with TRBJ2-7, with 9 bases matching TRBD2. The CDR3 has 15 residues. V was pared by 5 bases and J by 0 bases, with 8 bases of the junction left unmatched. The germline V gene has CDR1 DFQATT and CDR2 SNEGSKA (reference sequence). This CDR3 reads CSAQVPSGASYEQYF. CDR3 DNA: TGCAGTGCTCAGGTGCCTAGCGGGGCCTCCTACGAGCAGTACTTC.

The gene calls are TRBV11-2 and TRBJ2-1; perhaps D is TRBD1 or TRBD2 (5 bases each). V shed 6 bases and J shed 0 bases, with 15 bases lying between them. This CDR3 contains 16 residues. Germline CDR1 is SGHAT and CDR2 is FQNNGV. The CDR3 nucleotides read TGTGCCAGCAGAAGCCGGGGCCTGAGCTCCTACAATGAGCAGTTCTTC. It encodes CASRSRGLSSYNEQFF.

This clonotype has just a few counts. The chain uses TRBV24-1 and TRBJ2-1; either TRBD1 or TRBD2 may fit D (5 bases each). Germline V CDR1 and CDR2: KGHDR, SFDVKD. V lost 3 bases, J lost 6 bases, and 11 bases lay in between. There are 14 residues in the CDR3. The DNA for the CDR3 is TGTGCCACCAGTGATAGGGACCGGGCCAATGAGCAGTTCTTC. Translating gives CATSDRDRANEQFF.

In its sample, this clonotype was seen a few times. The chain is built from TRBV5-8 and TRBJ2-3; 10 bases fit TRBD1. Germline V gene sequence: CDR1 SGHTS, CDR2 YDEGEE. The ends lost 2 bases at V and 2 bases at J; junction bases unmatched: 5. CDR3 length: 16 amino acids. As DNA, the CDR3 is TGTGCCAGCAGCTTCGCCGGGACAGGGGACACAGATACGCAGTATTTT. This gives the protein CASSFAGTGDTDTQYF.

Only a few counts were recorded for this clonotype. The V call is TRBV15, the J call TRBJ2-4; perhaps TRBD1 as D (6 bases). This CDR3 is 15 amino acids long. CDR1 LNHNV and CDR2 YYDKDF come from the germline V gene (reference sequence). With 0 bases removed from V and 9 bases from J, the gap between germline ends came to 15 bases. The CDR3 region is CATSRDWAGVAIQYF. The CDR3, as DNA: TGTGCCACCAGCAGAGATTGGGCAGGGGTGGCCATTCAGTACTTC.

This clonotype was observed at least ten times. CDR3 bases: TGTGCCACCAGTGATCCCACAGGGGGTGCCTACGAGCAGTACTTC. It encodes CATSDPTGGAYEQYF. The chain has TRBV24-1 and TRBJ2-7; 8 nucleotides match TRBD1. Trimming removed 3 bases from V and 2 bases from J; junction bases left unmatched: 5. In germline, CDR1 is KGHDR, CDR2 SFDVKD. The CDR3 sequence is 15 residues long.

This clonotype was observed a few times. The rearrangement links TRBV7-2 to TRBJ1-1; D unresolved. V lost 2 bases and J 10 bases, leaving 11 bases between the germline ends. The CDR3 covers 12 residues. Per germline, CDR1 SGHTA and CDR2 FQGNSA. DNA of the CDR3: TGTGCCAGCAGCTTAAATGGGGTTGGAGCTTTCTTT. Amino acids: CASSLNGVGAFF.

This chain joins TRBV3-1 and TRBJ2-7; TRBD1 aligns across 7 bases. CDR1 and CDR2 from the germline V gene are LGHDT and YNNKEL (reference sequence). There are 16 residues in the CDR3. The trim removed 3 bases at V and 7 bases at J, leaving 15 bases unmatched. The chain's CDR3 is CASSHAPGQPIEEQYF. CDR3 nucleotide sequence: TGTGCCAGCAGCCACGCCCCGGGACAGCCGATCGAGGAGCAGTACTTC.

This chain links TRBV11-2 with TRBJ2-5; no reliable D call. This CDR3 region has 15 residues. Germline CDR1 SGHAT, CDR2 FQNNGV. V lost 6 bases and J 3 bases, leaving 17 bases between the germline ends. The CDR3 protein is CASRLLGSAKETQYF. CDR3 in DNA: TGTGCCAGCAGACTATTGGGCTCTGCTAAAGAGACCCAGTACTTC.

V usage is TRBV4-3 and J usage is TRBJ2-7, with 7 bases lining up with TRBD1. Losses at the gene ends were 0 bases for V and 3 bases for J; bases not matched to a gene: 8. CDR3 size: 16 residues. The germline gives CDR1 LGHNA, CDR2 YSLEER. CDR3: CASSQDRGQLGYEQYF. CDR3 bases: TGCGCCAGCAGCCAAGATCGGGGACAGTTAGGCTACGAGCAGTACTTC.

The chain has TRBV27 and TRBJ2-2; D may be TRBD1 or TRBD2 (5 bases each). Germline V gene lookup returns CDR1 MNHEY and CDR2 SMNVEV (reference sequence). With 6 bases removed from V and 3 bases from J, the gap between germline ends came to 17 bases. The CDR3 has 16 amino acids. DNA for the CDR3: TGTGCCAGCAGCTCTGGGAAGGGACGGTACACCGGGGAGCTGTTTTTT. Translated: CASSSGKGRYTGELFF.

This clonotype has a handful of counts. This chain joins TRBV20-1 and TRBJ2-7; D unclear. The CDR3 runs to 13 residues. Germline-derived CDR1 and CDR2 are DFQATT and SNEGSKA (reference sequence). Deletions cut 0 bases from V and 4 bases from J, with 10 bases between. This CDR3 reads CSARDIERYEQYF. CDR3 DNA: TGCAGTGCTAGAGATATCGAGCGATACGAGCAGTACTTC.

This rearrangement joins TRBV20-1 to TRBJ2-6; D perhaps matches TRBD2 (6 bases). Looked up from germline, CDR1 is DFQATT and CDR2 is SNEGSKA (reference sequence). V lost 3 bases and J 2 bases, leaving 14 bases between the germline ends. This CDR3 comprises 16 residues. The DNA of the CDR3 is TGCAGTGCTAGTTATGGGGACTTGGCTGGGGCCAACGTCCTGACTTTC. It translates to CSASYGDLAGANVLTF.

This clonotype was observed a handful of times. The chain employs TRBV9 and TRBJ2-7, with D perhaps matching TRBD1 (6 bases). Per the germline V gene, CDR1 is SGDLS and CDR2 is YYNGEE. The V end lost 0 bases, the J end lost 3 bases, and 19 bases lay between the germline ends. This CDR3 region has 17 residues. The CDR3 DNA sequence: TGTGCCAGCAGCGTAGGGGACAAGGCTCTCAGGGTCTACGAGCAGTACTTC. It specifies CASSVGDKALRVYEQYF.

The chain uses TRBV7-2 and TRBJ2-1; D is possibly TRBD1 (6 bases). CDR1 is SGHTA, CDR2 FQGNSA, per germline. This CDR3 comprises 14 residues. The V gene lost 8 bases and the J gene lost 3 bases, with 14 bases spanning the gap. The CDR3 DNA sequence: TGTGCCAGCTGGGGCGGACAGTACTACAATGAGCAGTTCTTC. Protein product: CASWGGQYYNEQFF.

The V gene is TRBV7-2, the J gene TRBJ2-7; D call uncertain. This CDR3 region has 13 residues. The germline V and J ends were trimmed by 5 bases and 3 bases, with 11 bases remaining between them. Per germline, CDR1 SGHTA and CDR2 FQGNSA. In DNA form, the CDR3 reads TGTGCCAGCAGCCCCGACCGGTACTACGAGCAGTACTTC. Translation: CASSPDRYYEQYF.

This clonotype was observed a handful of times. The rearrangement joins TRBV10-3 to TRBJ2-3, with 11 bases lining up with TRBD2. The CDR3 is 14 residues long. With V trimmed by 11 bases and J by 1 base, 5 bases remained unmatched. Germline lookup yields CDR1 ENHRY and CDR2 SYGVKD. CDR3: CAVAGGPRTDTQYF. The CDR3 DNA reads TGTGCCGTAGCGGGGGGGCCGCGCACAGATACGCAGTATTTT.

In its sample, this clonotype was seen many times. The V gene is TRBV20-1, the J gene TRBJ2-1; the D call may be TRBD1 or TRBD2 (5 bases each). CDR1 is DFQATT and CDR2 is SNEGSKA in the germline V gene (reference sequence). The CDR3 runs 12 residues. Trimming removed 5 bases at V and 7 bases at J, with 12 bases between. CDR3: CSAVSWGNEQFF. DNA for the CDR3: TGCAGTGCTGTCTCATGGGGGAATGAGCAGTTCTTC.

This clonotype was observed a few times. The rearrangement uses TRBV10-3 and TRBJ2-7, with D tentatively TRBD2 (5 bases). Germline lookup yields CDR1 ENHRY and CDR2 SYGVKD. CDR3 length: 16 residues. Between the trimmed V and J ends, which lost 0 bases and 2 bases, there was a span of 14 bases. The CDR3: CAISESRTSSPYEQYF. CDR3 coding DNA: TGTGCCATCAGTGAGTCCCGGACTTCCTCACCCTACGAGCAGTACTTC.

In its sample, this clonotype was seen a few times. At one boundary the junction diverges from the germline segment, which might be a read error. This chain links TRBV30 with TRBJ2-3; TRBD2 might be the D (6 bases). The CDR3 length is 13 residues. Germline V lookup: CDR1 GTSNPN, CDR2 SVGIG (reference sequence). The CDR3 DNA sequence: TGTGCCTGCTACCCTACTAGCACAGATACCCAGTATTTT. The encoded protein is CACYPTSTDTQYF.

The V gene is TRBV9, the J gene TRBJ2-2; D is undetermined. Per germline, CDR1 SGDLS and CDR2 YYNGEE. V lost 4 bases to trimming and J lost 5 bases, with 9 bases between them. The CDR3 has 13 amino acids. The CDR3 loop reads CASSNRRTGELFF. The CDR3 region has the DNA TGTGCCAGCAGCAACCGACGTACCGGGGAGCTGTTTTTT.

V usage is TRBV7-2 and J usage is TRBJ1-5; unclear D gene. V was pared by 5 bases and J by 7 bases, with 18 bases between. This CDR3 spans 15 amino acids. CDR1 is SGHTA, CDR2 FQGNSA, per germline. The CDR3 coding sequence is TGTGCCAGCAGCCCACGAGGTGGTCTGGGGCAGCCCCAGCATTTT. Protein: CASSPRGGLGQPQHF.

The V gene is TRBV28, the J gene TRBJ2-6; D is unclear. V lost 7 bases and J 0 bases, leaving 7 bases between the germline ends. This CDR3 region has 14 residues. CDR1 and CDR2 (germline): MDHEN, SYDVKM. The CDR3 spells CASMESSGANVLTF. In DNA, the CDR3 is TGTGCCAGCATGGAGAGCTCTGGGGCCAACGTCCTGACTTTC.

This clonotype occurred a few times. V and J are TRBV4-2 and TRBJ1-4; D is ambiguous. Per the germline V gene, CDR1 is LGHNA and CDR2 is YNFKEQ. Trimming took off 1 base at V and 10 bases at J, with 13 bases between the two ends. This CDR3 contains 14 residues. The CDR3 DNA sequence: TGTGCCAGCAGCCAAGGAATTGGGGTGGGAAAACTGTTTTTT. Its protein is CASSQGIGVGKLFF.

The chain combines TRBV6-1 with TRBJ2-7, with 8 bases aligning to TRBD1. Looked up from germline, CDR1 is MNHNS and CDR2 is SASEGT. V lost 8 bases, J lost 2 bases, and 8 bases stayed unmatched. The CDR3 runs to 14 residues. The CDR3 region is CASSGTGVTYEQYF. The CDR3 DNA follows: TGTGCCAGCTCCGGGACAGGCGTTACCTACGAGCAGTACTTC.